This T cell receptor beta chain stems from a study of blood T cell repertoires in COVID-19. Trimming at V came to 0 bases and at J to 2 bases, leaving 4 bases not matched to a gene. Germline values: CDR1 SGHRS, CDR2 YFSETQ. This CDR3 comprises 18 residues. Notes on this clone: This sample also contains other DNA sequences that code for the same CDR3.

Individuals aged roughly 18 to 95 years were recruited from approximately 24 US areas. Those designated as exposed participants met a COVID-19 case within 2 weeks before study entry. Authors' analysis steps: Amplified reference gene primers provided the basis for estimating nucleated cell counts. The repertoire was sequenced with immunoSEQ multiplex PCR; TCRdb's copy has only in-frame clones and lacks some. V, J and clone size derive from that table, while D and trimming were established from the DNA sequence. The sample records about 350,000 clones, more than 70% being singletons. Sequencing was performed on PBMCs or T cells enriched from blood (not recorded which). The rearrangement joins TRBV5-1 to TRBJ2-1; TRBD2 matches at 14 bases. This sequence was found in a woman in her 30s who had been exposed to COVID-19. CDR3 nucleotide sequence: TGCGCCAGCAGCTTGGGACTAGCGGGAGGGCGGGCCTACAATGAGCAGTTCTTC. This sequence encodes CASSLGLAGGRAYNEQFF.